This TCR beta chain was recorded in a study of T-cell reconstitution after alpha-beta-depleted transplantation in children. This CDR3 comprises 14 residues. Findings and limits, study-wide: Newly made T cells mostly supplied T-cell counts and diversity one year after transplant.

This clonotype was seen more than once but under ten times. No antigen is known for it. Unique molecular identifiers were incorporated during preparation of the TCRbeta library. MiXCR was run by TCRdb on the PCR reads, yielding one entry per CDR3 protein. The sample records 200,000 to 250,000 distinct CDR3 sequences, under 30% being singletons. Sample: PBMCs, taken before TCRalphabeta/CD19-depleted stem cell transplant. V and J are TRBV21-1 and TRBJ1-1; the D call in the table, TRBD1, was not verified against the DNA. TRBV21-1 corresponds to a pseudogene. The clonotype was recovered from a girl aged 2-10 years with Fanconi anemia, due to receive a stem cell transplant. The CDR3 protein is CASITDRGVTEAFF. CDR3 in DNA: TGTGCCAGCATAACGGACAGGGGAGTCACTGAAGCTTTCTTT.